This TCR beta chain appears in the sequencing data of a study of blood T cell repertoires in COVID-19. For the study at large: The analysed material was cDNA or gDNA that came from T cells, B-cell-depleted T cells, or PBMCs.

The V gene end was trimmed by 2 bases and the J gene end by 3 bases; junction bases not matched to a gene: 9. The CDR3 sequence is 16 residues long. Germline assignment: CDR1 SGHRS and CDR2 YFSETQ. Libraries were prepared by immunoSEQ multiplex PCR; TCRdb keeps only in-frame clonotypes and omits some of them. The profile shows around 200,000 clones, 80% to 90% of them singletons. The chain links TRBV5-1 to TRBJ2-7, with TRBD1 identical over 9 bases. The clonotype comes from a man aged 25-40 years who had recovered from COVID-19. Sequenced: PBMCs or T cells enriched from blood (not recorded which). The CDR3 sequence: CASSLVTGGGFYEQYF. For the CDR3, the DNA is TGCGCCAGCAGCTTAGTAACAGGGGGCGGTTTCTACGAGCAGTACTTC.